The 18 T cell receptor beta chains below all came from one sample that was sequenced in a study of response to subunit inactivated influenza vaccine. A single record per CDR3 protein comes from TCRdb applying MiXCR to the RT-PCR reads. The sample yields around 530,000 distinct CDR3 sequences, roughly 10% seen once. Sequencing used PBMCs from blood, obtained on the day of vaccination. These TCRs come from a man aged 45-65 years who received an inactivated influenza vaccine.

This clonotype was counted a few times. This rearrangement joins TRBV28 to TRBJ1-6; D is unresolved. Germline lookup yields CDR1 MDHEN and CDR2 SYDVKM. V dropped 5 bases and J dropped 7 bases, with 6 bases sitting between them. The CDR3 contains 12 residues. This CDR3 is CASSLPNSPLHF. The CDR3 region has the DNA TGTGCCAGCAGTCTACCCAATTCACCCCTCCACTTT.

The V and J genes are TRBV15 and TRBJ2-3; no firm D call. This CDR3 is built from 13 residues. Germline V gene lookup returns CDR1 LNHNV and CDR2 YYDKDF (reference sequence). Trimming pared 0 bases from V and 3 bases from J, leaving 4 bases between. The CDR3, as DNA: TGTGCCACCAGCAGAGAATGGACAGATACGCAGTATTTT. It translates to CATSREWTDTQYF. Full variable domain (rest looked up from reference TRBV15 and TRBJ2-3): DAMVIQNPRYQVTQFGKPVTLSCSQTLNHNVMYWYQQKSSQAPKLLFHYYDKDFNNEADTPDNFQSRRPNTSFCFLDIRSPGLGDTAMYLCATSREWTDTQYFGPGTRLTVL.

The chain links TRBV6-5 to TRBJ1-1, with 7 bases aligning to TRBD1. CDR1 and CDR2 from the germline V gene are MNHEY and SVGAGI. The junction had 14 bases not matched to a gene; V was cut back by 4 bases and J by 6 bases. This CDR3 contains 16 residues. CDR3 sequence reads: CASSSIGEQGIPEAFF. Here the CDR3 DNA reads TGTGCCAGCAGTTCCATCGGGGAACAGGGGATCCCTGAAGCTTTCTTT.

The chain links TRBV6-5 to TRBJ2-3; TRBD2 might be the D (7 bases). The CDR3 consists of 17 residues. V was clipped by 0 bases and J by 0 bases, with 13 bases between them. Germline V CDR1 and CDR2: MNHEY, SVGAGI. The chain's CDR3 is CASSYSTGGLSTDTQYF. In DNA, the CDR3 is TGTGCCAGCAGTTACTCGACGGGGGGCCTTAGCACAGATACGCAGTATTTT.

This clonotype was seen ten or more times. The chain carries TRBV7-3 and TRBJ2-3; 12 bases align to TRBD2. This CDR3 has 22 residues. Germline V gives CDR1 SGHTA, CDR2 FQGTGA. After removal of 0 bases from V and 0 bases from J, the junction contained 16 bases not matched to a gene. In DNA form, the CDR3 reads TGTGCCAGCAGCTTAACCCAACCGGGAGGGACTAGCGGGTACACTAGCACAGATACGCAGTATTTT. This encodes CASSLTQPGGTSGYTSTDTQYF.

J is TRBJ1-1 and V is TRBV15, with unresolved D. The germline V and J ends were trimmed by 2 bases and 3 bases, with 16 bases remaining between them. The CDR3 spans 16 residues. The germline gives CDR1 LNHNV, CDR2 YYDKDF (reference sequence). The CDR3 reads CATSRLGWGIDTEAFF. The CDR3 DNA reads as TGTGCCACCAGCAGATTGGGATGGGGTATTGACACTGAAGCTTTCTTT.

This sequence joins TRBV5-1 and TRBJ1-1; D ambiguous. Per the germline V gene, CDR1 is SGHRS and CDR2 is YFSETQ. The V end lost 2 bases, the J end lost 5 bases, and 13 bases lay between the germline ends. The CDR3 loop spans 14 amino acids. CDR3 region: CASSLKGGSTEAFF. The CDR3, as DNA: TGCGCCAGCAGCTTAAAGGGTGGTTCGACTGAAGCTTTCTTT.

The rearrangement uses TRBV20-1 and TRBJ2-1, with D maybe TRBD1 (5 bases). Germline assignment: CDR1 DFQATT and CDR2 SNEGSKA (reference sequence). The V end was cut by 3 bases, the J end by 4 bases, with 13 bases between. The CDR3 is 14 amino acids. CDR3 coding DNA: TGCAGTGCTAGGCCCACCGACAGTTACAATGAGCAGTTCTTC. Translating gives CSARPTDSYNEQFF.

The chain is built from TRBV28 and TRBJ2-7, with D possibly being TRBD1 (6 bases). V lost 3 bases, J lost 3 bases, and 15 bases lay in between. The CDR3 sequence is 15 residues long. Germline V gives CDR1 MDHEN, CDR2 SYDVKM. The CDR3 bases are TGTGCCAGCAGTTTGGGTCAGGGGTCTTTCTACGAGCAGTACTTC. It translates to CASSLGQGSFYEQYF.

The chain couples TRBV6-5 to TRBJ1-1; possibly TRBD1 for D (6 bases). Trimming pared 3 bases from V and 6 bases from J, leaving 20 bases between. Looked up from germline, CDR1 is MNHEY and CDR2 is SVGAGI. This CDR3 is 16 amino acids long. The CDR3 loop reads CASSYFPGTSTPEAFF. CDR3 DNA: TGTGCCAGCAGTTATTTCCCCGGGACATCCACGCCTGAAGCTTTCTTT.

There are a few counts of this clonotype. The V gene is TRBV27, the J gene TRBJ2-7; 11 nucleotides align to TRBD1. Germline V gene sequence: CDR1 MNHEY, CDR2 SMNVEV (reference sequence). The CDR3 is 15 amino acids. The junction had 6 bases not matched to a gene; V was cut back by 7 bases and J by 1 base. Here the CDR3 reads CASTPDRGLSYEQYF. CDR3 DNA: TGTGCCAGCACCCCGGACAGGGGGCTGTCCTACGAGCAGTACTTC.

The chain links TRBV15 to TRBJ2-1; 13 bases match TRBD2. Germline V gives CDR1 LNHNV, CDR2 YYDKDF (reference sequence). The length of the CDR3 is 17 residues. V lost 0 bases, J lost 8 bases, and 7 bases stayed unmatched. The CDR3 DNA follows: TGTGCCACCAGCAGAGATACGGGACTAGCGGGGAAGTATGAGCAGTTCTTC. Residues: CATSRDTGLAGKYEQFF.

This rearrangement joins TRBV7-2 to TRBJ1-2; D is perhaps TRBD1 (5 bases). Germline CDR1 reads SGHTA; CDR2 reads FQGNSA. The CDR3 consists of 12 residues. The V end lost 6 bases, the J end lost 8 bases, and 13 bases lay between the germline ends. In DNA form, the CDR3 reads TGTGCCAGCAGAGTAAAGGGACGCGGCTACACCTTC. Its translation: CASRVKGRGYTF.

The table lists this clonotype with a few counts. The gene calls are TRBV29-1 and TRBJ2-3, with D hard to call. The CDR3 runs 12 residues. In germline, CDR1 is SQVTM, CDR2 ANQGSEA. V dropped 5 bases and J dropped 2 bases, with 8 bases sitting between them. The CDR3 DNA reads as TGCAGCGTTTTAGGTTCCACAGATACGCAGTATTTT. Translation gives CSVLGSTDTQYF.

The sample holds a few counts of this clonotype. The genes are TRBV5-1 and TRBJ1-5; 7 bases are shared with TRBD1. Germline assignment: CDR1 SGHRS and CDR2 YFSETQ. The CDR3 has 17 residues. V lost 3 bases and J lost 4; bases outside the gene matches: 13. CDR3: CASSSLTGTAENQPQHF. The CDR3, as DNA: TGCGCCAGCAGCTCTCTGACCGGGACAGCGGAGAATCAGCCCCAGCATTTT.

This clonotype was observed a handful of times. The V gene is TRBV7-2, the J gene TRBJ2-1; D might be TRBD1 or TRBD2, each matching 5 bases. With 1 base removed from V and 6 bases from J, the gap between germline ends came to 13 bases. CDR1 is SGHTA and CDR2 is FQGNSA in the germline V gene. The CDR3 consists of 15 residues. This CDR3 is CASSLGPVRGNEQFF. The CDR3 region has the DNA TGTGCCAGCAGCTTAGGACCGGTGAGGGGCAATGAGCAGTTCTTC.

The gene calls are TRBV4-3 and TRBJ2-6, with D unresolved. The CDR3 runs 18 residues. The V end lost 0 bases, the J end lost 0 bases, and 12 bases lay between the germline ends. Germline V gene sequence: CDR1 LGHNA, CDR2 YSLEER. CDR3 sequence reads: CASSQDPITLSGANVLTF. Written as DNA, the CDR3 is TGCGCCAGCAGCCAAGACCCGATCACACTCTCTGGGGCCAACGTCCTGACTTTC.

V gene TRBV7-9 combines with J gene TRBJ2-1; D assignment may be TRBD1 or TRBD2 (5 bases each). The ends were cut back, 5 bases at V and 5 bases at J, with 13 bases in the middle. The CDR3 sequence is 14 residues long. The germline V gene has CDR1 SEHNR and CDR2 FQNEAQ (reference sequence). Here the CDR3 reads CASSTTGRDNEQFF. CDR3 sequence (DNA): TGTGCCAGCAGCACTACGGGACGAGACAATGAGCAGTTCTTC.